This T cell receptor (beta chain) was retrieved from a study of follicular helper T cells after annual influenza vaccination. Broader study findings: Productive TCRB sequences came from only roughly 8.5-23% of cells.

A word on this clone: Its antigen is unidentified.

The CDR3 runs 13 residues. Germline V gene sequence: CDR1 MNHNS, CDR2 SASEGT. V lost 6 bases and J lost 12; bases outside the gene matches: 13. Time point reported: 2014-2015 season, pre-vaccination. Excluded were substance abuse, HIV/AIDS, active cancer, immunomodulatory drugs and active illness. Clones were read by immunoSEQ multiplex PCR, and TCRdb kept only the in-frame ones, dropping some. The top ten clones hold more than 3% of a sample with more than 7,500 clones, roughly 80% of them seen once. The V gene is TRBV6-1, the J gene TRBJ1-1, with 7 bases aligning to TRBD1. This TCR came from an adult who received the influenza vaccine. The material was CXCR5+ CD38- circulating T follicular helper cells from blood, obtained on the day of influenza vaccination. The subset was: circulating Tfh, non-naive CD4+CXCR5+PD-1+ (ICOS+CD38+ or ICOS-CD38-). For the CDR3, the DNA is TGTGCCAGCAGGGAACAACAGGGGATAGCGACTTTCTTT. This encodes CASREQQGIATFF.